This record concerns one TCR beta chain sequence. Germline-derived CDR1 and CDR2 are MNHEY and SVGAGI. The CDR3 contains 15 residues. V shed 6 bases, J shed 0 bases, and the junction held 4 bases outside the gene matches. Authors' processing steps: Cell counts per sample came from amplifying reference gene primers. Some clones are missing from TCRdb's copy, which holds only in-frame ones; the method was immunoSEQ multiplex PCR. V and J calls and clone size are those listed in that table; D and trimming were worked out from the DNA. The table has tens of thousands of clones, roughly 92% seen once. The sample belongs to a study of blood T cell repertoires in COVID-19. Whole-study context: Sites in the United States, Italy and Spain provided acute and convalescent COVID-19 samples. PBMCs, B-cell-depleted T cells, or T cells provided the cDNA or gDNA that made up the material.

The chain couples TRBV6-5 to TRBJ2-7, with 11 bases lining up with TRBD2. The sample taken for sequencing was peripheral blood. The TCR sequence derives from a woman aged 55-75 years with active COVID-19. CDR3 region: CASSLTSGDSYEQYF. CDR3 nucleotides: TGTGCCAGCAGCCTGACTAGCGGGGACTCCTACGAGCAGTACTTC.